The T cell receptor (beta chain) under discussion was sequenced for a study of blood T cells in healthy people across ages. Overall study findings and caveats: Naive and antigen-experienced cells could not be conclusively compared, given unsorted PBMCs.

No fewer than 6 million PBMCs went into each sample. Extraction of total RNA produced a minimum of 5 micrograms from each sample. The germline CDR1 and CDR2 sequences are WSHSY and SAAADI. The CDR3 is made up of 15 amino acids. V was pared by 0 bases and J by 5 bases, with 14 bases between. Comments on this clonotype: Its antigen remains unidentified.

Then a second PCR, running roughly 7 to 12 cycles, was carried out with a sample-barcoded 5' primer and a J-beta primer mix. TCRdb independently ran MiXCR on the 5' RACE reads; one entry per CDR3 protein. In the table there are 1.5 million to 2 million distinct CDR3 sequences, 28% of which are singletons. V is TRBV10-2 and J is TRBJ2-7; D is perhaps TRBD1 or TRBD2 (6 bases each). The origin of this receptor is a woman in her 30s in good health. The sample taken for sequencing was blood. CDR3 nucleotide sequence: TGCGCCAGCAGTGAGTCGTCGGGGGCATCGGACGAGCAGTACTTC. Translated: CASSESSGASDEQYF.